This T cell receptor beta chain originates from a study of T cells in Graves' hyperthyroidism and ophthalmopathy. RNA transcripts gave rise to amplified TCR beta CDR3 regions. An initial round of RT-PCR targeting the TCR CDR3 relied on the HTBI primer set. TCRdb passed the multiplex PCR reads through MiXCR, listing each CDR3 protein once. The sample carries 500,000 to 750,000 distinct CDR3 sequences, under 60% recorded once. The CDR3 totals 16 residues. Losses at the gene ends were 3 bases for V and 0 bases for J; bases not matched to a gene: 4. CDR1 is MGHRA, CDR2 YSYEKL, per germline. Study-level points and caveats: Most thyroid clonotypes expanded above 0.001 appeared in blood too.

Stable Graves' hyperthyroidism denoted no ophthalmopathy progression over 18 months. Among the patients, aged 18 to 65, hyperthyroidism was newly diagnosed and had lasted under 2 months. In this sample, this clonotype turned up a few times. Its antigen remains unknown. This TCR was sampled from a young woman with Graves' hyperthyroidism. The V gene is TRBV4-1, the J gene TRBJ1-3; 8 nucleotides agree with TRBD1. Sequencing used peripheral blood or thyroid tissue (not recorded which). The CDR3 sequence: CASSQGQAVSGNTIYF. CDR3 in DNA: TGCGCCAGCAGCCAGGGACAGGCGGTCTCTGGAAACACCATATATTTT.